The T cell receptor (beta chain) described here comes from a study of blood T cells in healthy people across ages. Sample-barcoded 5' priming and a J-beta primer mix drove a second PCR of roughly 6 to 12 cycles. Using its own MiXCR run on the 5' RACE reads, TCRdb lists one record per CDR3 protein. In the table there are around 800,000 distinct CDR3 sequences, approximately 24% of which are singletons. Healthy Caucasian individuals from Russia aged roughly 6 to 100 served as donors. Investigators took 9.5 to 10 milliliters of peripheral blood from every donor. This CDR3 spans 16 amino acids. Germline V gene data show CDR1 as MDHEN and CDR2 as SYDVKM. This same sample was also taken into another study, of T cells of mothers and their children.

This chain uses TRBV28 with TRBJ2-5, with D perhaps assigned TRBD1 or TRBD2 (5 bases each). The DNA end lines up better with TRBJ2-7; the J call may be wrong. The sequence derives from a boy aged 5-17 years in good health. Sequencing was performed on blood. As DNA, the CDR3 is TGTGCCAGCAGTTCCCCGCCCACCGAGGGGTCCTACGAGCAGTACTTC. Translating gives CASSSPPTEGSYEQYF.